A single sample gave rise to the 22 T cell receptor beta chains below, sequenced in a study of blood T cells in healthy people across ages. Next came a second PCR, run for about 7 to 12 cycles, which used a sample-barcoded 5' primer along with a J-beta primer mix. TCRdb passed the 5' RACE reads through MiXCR, listing each CDR3 protein once. The sample has about 1.5 million distinct CDR3 sequences, approximately 40% seen once. Sequenced: blood. The receptors were gathered from a woman younger than 30 in good health.

V usage is TRBV12-3 or TRBV12-4 and J usage is TRBJ2-5; D not certain. Trimming removed 5 bases from V and 1 base from J, with 11 bases in between. The CDR3 totals 14 residues. CDR3 sequence: CASSPMNPQETQYF. In nucleotides, the CDR3 is TGTGCCAGCAGTCCCATGAACCCCCAAGAGACCCAGTACTTC.

This clonotype was seen only a few times. The chain carries TRBV20-1 and TRBJ1-4; D gene unclear. The V end was cut by 3 bases, the J end by 10 bases, with 27 bases between. The length of the CDR3 is 17 residues. CDR1 is DFQATT, CDR2 SNEGSKA, per germline (reference sequence). The CDR3 DNA is TGCAGTGCTAGGAGGACCGCAGGCGATGGATCCCTGGGAAAACTGTTTTTT. Its translation is CSARRTAGDGSLGKLFF.

Only one count was recorded for this clonotype. The chain carries TRBV2 and TRBJ1-1, with no clear D. The V end was cut by 6 bases, the J end by 6 bases, with 5 bases between. The germline V gene encodes CDR1 SNHLY and CDR2 FYNNEI. The CDR3 has 10 amino acids. The CDR3 spells CASRTSEAFF. The DNA for the CDR3 is TGTGCCAGCAGGACATCTGAAGCTTTCTTT.

V usage is TRBV7-2 and J usage is TRBJ2-7; D possibly corresponds to TRBD1 (5 bases). This CDR3 comprises 15 residues. V shed 5 bases and J shed 5 bases, with 19 bases lying between them. Per the germline V gene, CDR1 is SGHTA and CDR2 is FQGNSA. The DNA for the CDR3 is TGTGCCAGCAGCAAGGTTGACAGTGCCTCTGACGAGCAGTACTTC. The encoded protein is CASSKVDSASDEQYF.

This clonotype occurred a few times. The chain is built from TRBV28 and TRBJ1-1; 10 bases are shared with TRBD1. The CDR3 length is 16 residues. Germline V gene data show CDR1 as MDHEN and CDR2 as SYDVKM. The J segment lost 5 bases and the V segment lost 6 bases, leaving 12 bases of the junction unmatched. CDR3 nucleotides: TGTGCCAGCAGACCCACGGGACAGGGGTTAGGGACTGAAGCTTTCTTT. It is translated as CASRPTGQGLGTEAFF.

The chain links TRBV5-1 to TRBJ2-1; 11 positions match TRBD1. The length of the CDR3 is 15 residues. The germline V gene has CDR1 SGHRS and CDR2 YFSETQ. Trimming cost V 3 bases and J 6 bases; bases outside gene matches: 5. For the CDR3, the DNA is TGCGCCAGCAGCTGGTGCGGGACAGGGGGCAATGAGCAGTTCTTC. It specifies CASSWCGTGGNEQFF.

This chain joins TRBV12-5 and TRBJ2-3; no clear D gene. The CDR3 totals 13 residues. Deletions cut 6 bases from V and 5 bases from J, with 12 bases between. CDR1 is LGHNT and CDR2 is FRNRAP in the germline V gene. DNA for the CDR3: TGTGCTAGTGGCCAAGGACCCCTAGATACGCAGTATTTT. Residues: CASGQGPLDTQYF.

The chain combines TRBV9 with TRBJ2-1, with D uncertain. This CDR3 has 15 amino acids. With 0 bases removed from V and 0 bases from J, the gap between germline ends came to 7 bases. Germline assignment: CDR1 SGDLS and CDR2 YYNGEE. The CDR3 region is CASSVDRLSYNEQFF. The CDR3 DNA is TGTGCCAGCAGCGTAGACAGACTCTCCTACAATGAGCAGTTCTTC.

V and J are TRBV10-3 and TRBJ1-5; no firm D call. Per the germline V gene, CDR1 is ENHRY and CDR2 is SYGVKD. V lost 7 bases and J 0 bases, leaving 7 bases between the germline ends. This CDR3 contains 13 residues. CDR3 coding DNA: TGTGCCATCACCGACTTTAGCAATCAGCCCCAGCATTTT. This gives the protein CAITDFSNQPQHF.

This clonotype was seen a handful of times. V is TRBV12-3 or TRBV12-4 and J is TRBJ1-5; 8 bases are shared with TRBD1. The CDR3 has 16 amino acids. V trimming: 5 bases; J trimming: 7 bases; junction bases outside the gene matches: 13. CDR3 region: CASSTGQGGGGQPQHF. The DNA for the CDR3 is TGTGCCAGCAGTACCGGACAGGGAGGAGGAGGGCAGCCCCAGCATTTT.

The rearrangement joins TRBV9 to TRBJ2-7, with 10 nucleotides matching TRBD1. The CDR3 spans 15 residues. Germline assignment: CDR1 SGDLS and CDR2 YYNGEE. With 2 bases clipped from V and 1 base from J, the junction kept 3 bases outside the gene matches. This CDR3 reads CASSVGTGVSYEQYF. CDR3 coding DNA: TGTGCCAGCAGCGTTGGGACAGGGGTATCCTACGAGCAGTACTTC.

As DNA, the CDR3 is TGTGCCAGCAGCCAGGAGGGGGGCCTCAGAACAGATACGCAGTATTTT. Protein sequence: CASSQEGGLRTDTQYF. The rearrangement links TRBV9 to TRBJ2-3; D tentatively reads TRBD1 or TRBD2 (6 bases each). Trimming took off 4 bases at V and 3 bases at J, with 18 bases between the two ends. The CDR3 is 16 residues long. The V gene's germline CDR1 is SGDLS and CDR2 YYNGEE.

This clonotype was seen a few times. The V call is TRBV18, the J call TRBJ1-2; 8 positions match TRBD1. The trim removed 5 bases at V and 2 bases at J, leaving 7 bases unmatched. Germline CDR1 and CDR2: KGHSH and LQKENI. This CDR3 comprises 15 residues. DNA of the CDR3: TGTGCCAGCTCATCACGGACAGGGATGAACTATGGCTACACCTTC. Its translation: CASSSRTGMNYGYTF. The full variable domain, completed using reference TRBV18 and TRBJ1-2, is NAGVMQNPRHLVRRRGQEARLRCSPMKGHSHVYWYRQLPEEGLKFMVYLQKENIIDESGMPKERFSAEFPKEGPSILRIQQVVRGDSAAYFCASSSRTGMNYGYTFGSGTRLTVV.

The chain is built from TRBV18 and TRBJ1-2; possibly TRBD1 for D (6 bases). Per germline, CDR1 KGHSH and CDR2 LQKENI. V dropped 1 base and J dropped 0 bases, with 15 bases sitting between them. This CDR3 has 17 residues. The CDR3 sequence: CASSPRRDRSANYGYTF. CDR3 DNA sequence: TGTGCCAGCTCACCACGGCGTGACAGGTCAGCTAACTATGGCTACACCTTC.

The chain links TRBV27 to TRBJ1-1; unclear D gene. Trimming removed 2 bases from V and 5 bases from J, with 12 bases in between. Germline V gene data show CDR1 as MNHEY and CDR2 as SMNVEV (reference sequence). This CDR3 region has 14 residues. The CDR3 spells CASSLGQEYTEAFF. CDR3 nucleotide sequence: TGTGCCAGCAGTTTAGGGCAGGAATATACTGAAGCTTTCTTT.

CDR3 DNA: TGCGCCAGCAGCCAAGTGTCCGAGGGCCTTTGGGATACGCAGTATTTT. Translated, it gives CASSQVSEGLWDTQYF. V is TRBV4-1 and J is TRBJ2-3, with a tentative D call TRBD2 (5 bases). CDR1 and CDR2 from the germline V gene are MGHRA and YSYEKL. With 1 base removed from V and 6 bases from J, the gap between germline ends came to 17 bases. The CDR3 runs to 16 residues.

V gene TRBV28 combines with J gene TRBJ1-6, with a tentative D call TRBD1 (6 bases). The CDR3 totals 17 residues. V dropped 2 bases and J dropped 2 bases, with 13 bases sitting between them. The germline CDR1 and CDR2 sequences are MDHEN and SYDVKM. The DNA of the CDR3 is TGTGCCAGCAGTTTACTTCACAGGGAACCCTATAATTCACCCCTCCACTTT. Amino acid sequence: CASSLLHREPYNSPLHF.

This clonotype showed up just a few times. V usage is TRBV4-1 and J usage is TRBJ2-1; 10 bases match TRBD2. Germline trimming cut 5 bases from V and 5 bases from J; bases unmatched to any gene: 9. This CDR3 is 16 amino acids long. The germline gives CDR1 MGHRA, CDR2 YSYEKL. The CDR3 protein is CASSVHPSGGNNEQFF. The CDR3 DNA follows: TGCGCCAGCAGCGTACACCCTAGCGGGGGAAACAATGAGCAGTTCTTC.

Remarks on this clonotype: One junction end does not reproduce the germline sequence, and a read error may be involved. This sequence joins TRBV20-1 and TRBJ1-2; 7 bases agree with TRBD1. CDR1 DFQATT and CDR2 SNEGSKA come from the germline V gene (reference sequence). This CDR3 spans 12 amino acids. CDR3 loop: CGASTGQYGYTF. CDR3 DNA sequence: TGCGGTGCTTCGACAGGGCAATATGGCTACACCTTC.

The chain has TRBV4-1 and TRBJ1-2; 9 nucleotides align to TRBD1. The CDR3 spans 16 residues. Germline V gene lookup returns CDR1 MGHRA and CDR2 YSYEKL. Germline trimming cut 3 bases from V and 8 bases from J; bases unmatched to any gene: 13. CDR3 loop: CASSHEPGQGPRGYTF. Written as DNA, the CDR3 is TGCGCCAGCAGCCATGAACCGGGACAGGGACCGAGGGGCTACACCTTC.

The rearrangement uses TRBV5-1 and TRBJ1-6; D ambiguous. Deletions cut 4 bases from V and 7 bases from J, with 9 bases between. Germline V gives CDR1 SGHRS, CDR2 YFSETQ. The CDR3 is 13 amino acids. The CDR3 nucleotides read TGCGCCAGCAGCCCGGAAGGCAATTCACCCCTCCACTTT. Encoded protein: CASSPEGNSPLHF.

The gene calls are TRBV11-3 and TRBJ2-4; 9 nucleotides match TRBD2. V was clipped by 5 bases and J by 0 bases; unmatched bases: 2. The CDR3 loop spans 15 amino acids. The germline V gene has CDR1 SGHNT and CDR2 YENEEA. CDR3 sequence: CASSRLAVAKNIQYF. In DNA form, the CDR3 reads TGTGCCAGCAGCCGACTAGCGGTAGCCAAAAACATTCAGTACTTC.